The TCR beta chain under discussion was sequenced for a study of blood T cell repertoires in COVID-19. The germline V gene has CDR1 MNHEY and CDR2 SVGAGI. This CDR3 spans 15 amino acids. Losses at the gene ends were 0 bases for V and 5 bases for J; bases not matched to a gene: 7. The assay was immunoSEQ multiplex PCR, and TCRdb's table has in-frame clones only and misses some. The table has approximately 90,000 clones, 80% to 85% seen once; the top ten hold approximately 34%. The clonotype comes from a woman at least 80 years old with active or convalescent COVID-19. This chain links TRBV6-5 with TRBJ2-7; 7 bases map to TRBD1. Sequencing was done on a sample of peripheral blood. CDR3 coding DNA: TGTGCCAGCAGTTACTCGATGACAGGGCGGCACGAGCAGTACTTC. This encodes CASSYSMTGRHEQYF.